This T cell receptor beta chain was profiled in a study of blood T cell repertoires in COVID-19. Trimming removed 5 bases at V and 11 bases at J, with 15 bases between. This CDR3 has 12 residues. Germline lookup yields CDR1 MNHEY and CDR2 SVGEGT. This clone was seen only a few times. Original methodology: Using reference gene primer amplification, nucleated cell counts were estimated. Assay: immunoSEQ multiplex PCR; the TCRdb copy retains only in-frame clones and omits some. The V and J calls and clone size were taken over from that table, and D and trimming were inferred from the DNA. The sample records about 180,000 clones, about 87% being singletons. Followed over time, Seattle patients had been enrolled while infection was active.

The source of this sequence is a woman aged 65 to 85 with COVID-19, enrolled during active disease. Sequenced material: peripheral blood. J is TRBJ1-1 and V is TRBV6-2 or TRBV6-3, with D possibly being TRBD1 (5 bases). The chain's CDR3 is CASSADTPRAFF. The DNA for the CDR3 is TGTGCCAGCAGTGCGGACACCCCTAGGGCTTTCTTT.